This TCR beta chain was profiled in a study of tumor and adjacent non-tumor tissue in lung cancer. General study findings and limits: Normal lung showed higher cumulative top 100 clone frequency than tumor.

A modified ARM-PCR protocol with three rounds of nested PCR amplified TCRbeta. TCRdb used MiXCR to reprocess the multiplex PCR reads, holding one entry per CDR3 protein. The sample carries about 85,000 distinct CDR3 sequences, 61% recorded once. Looked up from germline, CDR1 is SGHNT and CDR2 is YENEEA. The CDR3 runs 14 residues. Only one count was recorded for this clonotype. Its antigen is not identified. One end of the junction varies from germline; a read error may be responsible. The template was RNA from unsorted bulk tissue. Chemotherapy-naive patients with new lung cancer underwent thoracic surgery in China, August–November 2014.

Sequencing was carried out using lung tumor tissue. The sequence came from a man between 65 and 79 years old with non-small cell lung cancer. The rearrangement links TRBV11-3 to TRBJ2-2; the D gene could be TRBD1 or TRBD2 (5 bases each). The CDR3 sequence: CARSLGTSAGELFF. The CDR3 region has the DNA TGTGCCAGAAGCTTAGGGACGTCCGCCGGGGAACTGTTTTTT.